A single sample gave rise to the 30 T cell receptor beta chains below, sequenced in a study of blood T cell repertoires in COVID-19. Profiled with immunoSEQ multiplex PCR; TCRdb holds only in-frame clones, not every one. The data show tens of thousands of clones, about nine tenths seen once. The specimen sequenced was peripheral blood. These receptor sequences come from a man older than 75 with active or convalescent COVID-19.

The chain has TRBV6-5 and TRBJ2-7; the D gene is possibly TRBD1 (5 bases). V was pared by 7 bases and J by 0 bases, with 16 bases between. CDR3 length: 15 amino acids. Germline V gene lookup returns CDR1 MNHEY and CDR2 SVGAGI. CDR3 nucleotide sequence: TGTGCCAGCATGCCAGGACAAGCGAGCTCCTACGAGCAGTACTTC. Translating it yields CASMPGQASSYEQYF.

The CDR3 coding sequence is TGTGCCAGCAGCTTTCGGACAGGGGTTAACACTGAAGCTTTCTTT. It is translated as CASSFRTGVNTEAFF. This chain uses TRBV11-2 with TRBJ1-1; TRBD1 aligns across 9 bases. This CDR3 has 15 amino acids. V was clipped by 3 bases and J by 2 bases; unmatched bases: 4. Germline loops: CDR1 SGHAT, CDR2 FQNNGV. Full variable domain (missing parts from reference TRBV11-2 and TRBJ1-1): EAGVAQSPRYKIIEKRQSVAFWCNPISGHATLYWYQQILGQGPKLLIQFQNNGVVDDSQLPKDRFSAERLKGVDSTLKIQPAKLEDSAVYLCASSFRTGVNTEAFFGQGTRLTVV.

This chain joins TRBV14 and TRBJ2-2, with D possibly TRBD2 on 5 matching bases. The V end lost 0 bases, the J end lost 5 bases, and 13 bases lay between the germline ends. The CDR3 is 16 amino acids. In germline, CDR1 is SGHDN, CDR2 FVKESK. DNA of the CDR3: TGTGCCAGCAGCCAAGATACCACTTCGGGGACCGGGGAGCTGTTTTTT. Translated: CASSQDTTSGTGELFF.

In DNA form, the CDR3 reads TGCGCCAGCAGCTTTAATAGCAATCAGCCCCAGCATTTT. Its protein is CASSFNSNQPQHF. The chain employs TRBV5-1 and TRBJ1-5, with no clear D. The germline gives CDR1 SGHRS, CDR2 YFSETQ. V lost 2 bases to trimming and J lost 0 bases, with 3 bases between them. The CDR3 runs 13 residues.

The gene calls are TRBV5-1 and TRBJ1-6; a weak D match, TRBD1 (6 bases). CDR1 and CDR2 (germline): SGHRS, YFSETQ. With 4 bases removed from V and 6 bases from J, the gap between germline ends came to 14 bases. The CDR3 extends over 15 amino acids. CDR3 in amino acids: CASSRGAEANSPLHF. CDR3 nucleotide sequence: TGCGCCAGCAGCCGGGGGGCAGAAGCTAATTCACCCCTCCACTTT.

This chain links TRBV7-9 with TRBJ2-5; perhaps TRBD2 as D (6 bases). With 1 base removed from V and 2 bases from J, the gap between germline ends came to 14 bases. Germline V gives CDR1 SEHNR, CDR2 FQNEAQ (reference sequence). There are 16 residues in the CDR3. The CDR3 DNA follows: TGTGCCAGCAGCTTAGATGTAGCGGCTCTACAAGAGACCCAGTACTTC. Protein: CASSLDVAALQETQYF.

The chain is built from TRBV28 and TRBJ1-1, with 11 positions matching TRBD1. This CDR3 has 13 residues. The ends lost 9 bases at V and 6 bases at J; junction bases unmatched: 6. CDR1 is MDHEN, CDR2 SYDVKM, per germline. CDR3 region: CASRGQGGAEAFF. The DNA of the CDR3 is TGTGCCAGTCGGGGACAGGGGGGCGCTGAAGCTTTCTTT.

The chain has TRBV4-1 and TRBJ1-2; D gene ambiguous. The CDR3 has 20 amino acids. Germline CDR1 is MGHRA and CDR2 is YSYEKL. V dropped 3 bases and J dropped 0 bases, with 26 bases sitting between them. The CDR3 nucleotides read TGCGCCAGCAGCCACTCCCCGCTCCGGGGATCCCGTTTAGCTAACTATGGCTACACCTTC. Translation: CASSHSPLRGSRLANYGYTF.

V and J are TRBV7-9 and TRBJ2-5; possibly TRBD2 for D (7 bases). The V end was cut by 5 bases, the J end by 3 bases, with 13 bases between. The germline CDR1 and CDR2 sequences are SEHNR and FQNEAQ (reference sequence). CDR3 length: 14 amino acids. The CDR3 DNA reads TGTGCCAGCAGCGTAGGGGGAGGGAAAGAGACCCAGTACTTC. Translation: CASSVGGGKETQYF.

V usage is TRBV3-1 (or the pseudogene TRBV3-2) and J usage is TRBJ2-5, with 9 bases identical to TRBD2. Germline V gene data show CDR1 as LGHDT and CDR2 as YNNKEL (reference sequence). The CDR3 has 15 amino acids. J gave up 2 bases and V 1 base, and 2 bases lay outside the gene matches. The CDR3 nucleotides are TGTGCCAGCAGCCAAGGGACTAGCGTACAAGAGACCCAGTACTTC. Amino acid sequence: CASSQGTSVQETQYF.

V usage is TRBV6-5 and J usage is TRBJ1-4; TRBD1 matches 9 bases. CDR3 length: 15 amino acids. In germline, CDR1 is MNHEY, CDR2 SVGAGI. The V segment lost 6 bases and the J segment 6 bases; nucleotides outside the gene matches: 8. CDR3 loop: CASRAMTGGYEKLFF. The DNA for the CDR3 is TGTGCCAGCAGAGCTATGACAGGGGGATATGAAAAACTGTTTTTT.

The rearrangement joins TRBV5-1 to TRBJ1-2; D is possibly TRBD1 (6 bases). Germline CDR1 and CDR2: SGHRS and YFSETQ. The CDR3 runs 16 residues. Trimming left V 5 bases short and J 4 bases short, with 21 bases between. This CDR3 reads CASRDLKDGGAYGYTF. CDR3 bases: TGCGCCAGCAGAGATTTAAAAGACGGGGGGGCCTATGGCTACACCTTC.

The CDR3, as DNA: TGTGCCAGCAGCTTACTCAGTACTGGAAACACCATATATTTT. The encoded protein is CASSLLSTGNTIYF. The chain joins TRBV7-9 to TRBJ1-3; D is undetermined. The CDR3 is 14 amino acids. In germline, CDR1 is SEHNR, CDR2 FQNEAQ (reference sequence). Trimming left V 2 bases short and J 2 bases short, with 7 bases between.

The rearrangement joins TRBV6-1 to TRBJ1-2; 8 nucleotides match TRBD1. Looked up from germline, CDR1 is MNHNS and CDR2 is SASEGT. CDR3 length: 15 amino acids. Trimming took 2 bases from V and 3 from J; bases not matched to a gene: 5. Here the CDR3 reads CASSETGTGDYGYTF. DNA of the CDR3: TGTGCCAGCAGTGAAACAGGGACAGGTGACTATGGCTACACCTTC.

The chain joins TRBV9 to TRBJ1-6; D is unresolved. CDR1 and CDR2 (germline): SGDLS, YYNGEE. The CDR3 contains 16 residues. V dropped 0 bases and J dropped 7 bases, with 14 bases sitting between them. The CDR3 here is CASSVDRRGGNSPLHF. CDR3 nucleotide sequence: TGTGCCAGCAGCGTAGACCGTAGAGGAGGAAATTCACCCCTCCACTTT.

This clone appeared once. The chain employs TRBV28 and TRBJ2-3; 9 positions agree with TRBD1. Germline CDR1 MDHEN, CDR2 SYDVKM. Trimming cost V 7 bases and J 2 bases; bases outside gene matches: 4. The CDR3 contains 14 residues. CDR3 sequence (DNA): TGTGCCAGCAACTACAGGGGGCCCACAGATACGCAGTATTTT. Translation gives CASNYRGPTDTQYF.

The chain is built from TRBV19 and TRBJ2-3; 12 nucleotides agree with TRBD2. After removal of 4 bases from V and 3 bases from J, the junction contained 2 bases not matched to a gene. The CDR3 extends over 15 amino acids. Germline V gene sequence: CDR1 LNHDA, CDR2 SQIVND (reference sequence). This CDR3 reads CASSRLAGVTDTQYF. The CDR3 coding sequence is TGTGCCAGTAGTAGACTAGCGGGAGTAACAGATACGCAGTATTTT.

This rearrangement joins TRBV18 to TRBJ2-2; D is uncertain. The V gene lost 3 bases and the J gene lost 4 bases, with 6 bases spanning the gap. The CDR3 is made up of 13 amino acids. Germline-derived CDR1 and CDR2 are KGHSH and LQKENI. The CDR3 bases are TGTGCCAGCTCACCCTACGGCACCGGGGAGCTGTTTTTT. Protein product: CASSPYGTGELFF. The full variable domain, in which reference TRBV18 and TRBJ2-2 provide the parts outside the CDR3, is NAGVMQNPRHLVRRRGQEARLRCSPMKGHSHVYWYRQLPEEGLKFMVYLQKENIIDESGMPKERFSAEFPKEGPSILRIQQVVRGDSAAYFCASSPYGTGELFFGEGSRLTVL.

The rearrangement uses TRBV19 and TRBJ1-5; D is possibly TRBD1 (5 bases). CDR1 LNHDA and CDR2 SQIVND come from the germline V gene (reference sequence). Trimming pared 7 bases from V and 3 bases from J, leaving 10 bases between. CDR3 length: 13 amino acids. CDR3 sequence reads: CASTDTLNQPQHF. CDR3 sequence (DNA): TGTGCCAGTACGGACACCCTCAATCAGCCCCAGCATTTT.

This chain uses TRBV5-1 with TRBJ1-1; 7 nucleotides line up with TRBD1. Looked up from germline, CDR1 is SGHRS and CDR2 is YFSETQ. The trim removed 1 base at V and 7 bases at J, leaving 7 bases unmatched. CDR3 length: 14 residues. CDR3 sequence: CASSLSGQTNEAFF. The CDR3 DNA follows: TGCGCCAGCAGCTTGTCGGGACAGACTAATGAAGCTTTCTTT.

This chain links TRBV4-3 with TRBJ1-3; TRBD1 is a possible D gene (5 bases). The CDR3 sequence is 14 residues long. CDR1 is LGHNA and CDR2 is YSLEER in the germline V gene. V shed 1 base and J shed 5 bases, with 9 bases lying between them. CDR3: CASSQVQGRNTIYF. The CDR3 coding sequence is TGCGCCAGCAGCCAAGTTCAGGGCCGAAACACCATATATTTT.

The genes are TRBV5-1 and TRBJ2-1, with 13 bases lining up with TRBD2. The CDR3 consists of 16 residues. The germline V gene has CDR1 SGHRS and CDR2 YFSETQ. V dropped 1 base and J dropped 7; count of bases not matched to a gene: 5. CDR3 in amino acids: CASSLRTSGSENEQFF. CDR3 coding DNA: TGCGCCAGCAGCTTGAGGACTAGCGGGAGCGAAAATGAGCAGTTCTTC.

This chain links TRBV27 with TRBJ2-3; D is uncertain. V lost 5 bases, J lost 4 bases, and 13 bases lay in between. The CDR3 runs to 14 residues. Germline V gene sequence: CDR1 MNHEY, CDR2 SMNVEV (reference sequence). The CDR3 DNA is TGTGCCAGCAGTCAAATGGCGGCGGCAGATACGCAGTATTTT. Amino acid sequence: CASSQMAAADTQYF.

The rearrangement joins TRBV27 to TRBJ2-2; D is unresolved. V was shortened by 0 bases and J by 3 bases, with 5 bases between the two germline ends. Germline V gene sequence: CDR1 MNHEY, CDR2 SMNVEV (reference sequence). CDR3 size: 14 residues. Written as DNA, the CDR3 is TGTGCCAGCAGTTTATCGAGGCACACCGGGGAGCTGTTTTTT. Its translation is CASSLSRHTGELFF.

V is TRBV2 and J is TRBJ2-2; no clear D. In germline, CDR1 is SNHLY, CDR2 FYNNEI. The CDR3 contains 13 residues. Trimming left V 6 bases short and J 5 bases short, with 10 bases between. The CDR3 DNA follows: TGTGCCAGCAGGGAGTTGAGGACCGGGGAGCTGTTTTTT. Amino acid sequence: CASRELRTGELFF.

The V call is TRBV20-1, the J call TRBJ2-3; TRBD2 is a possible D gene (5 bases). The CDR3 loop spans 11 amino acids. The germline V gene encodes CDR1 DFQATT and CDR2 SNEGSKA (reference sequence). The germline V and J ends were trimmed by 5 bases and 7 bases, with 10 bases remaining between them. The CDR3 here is CSAWTENTQYF. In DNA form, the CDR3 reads TGCAGTGCTTGGACTGAGAATACGCAGTATTTT.

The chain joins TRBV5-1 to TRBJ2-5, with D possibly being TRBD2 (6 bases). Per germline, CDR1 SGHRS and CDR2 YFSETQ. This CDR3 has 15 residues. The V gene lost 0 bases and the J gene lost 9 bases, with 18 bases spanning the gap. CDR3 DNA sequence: TGCGCCAGCAGCTTGGTGTGGACCCAAGGAGGGGCCCAGTACTTC. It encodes CASSLVWTQGGAQYF.

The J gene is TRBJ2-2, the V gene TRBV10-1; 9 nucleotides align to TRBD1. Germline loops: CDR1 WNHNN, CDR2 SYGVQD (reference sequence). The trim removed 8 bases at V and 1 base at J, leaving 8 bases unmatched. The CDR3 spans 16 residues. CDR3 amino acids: CASCQGQGKNTGELFF. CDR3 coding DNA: TGCGCCAGCTGCCAGGGACAGGGCAAGAACACCGGGGAGCTGTTTTTT.

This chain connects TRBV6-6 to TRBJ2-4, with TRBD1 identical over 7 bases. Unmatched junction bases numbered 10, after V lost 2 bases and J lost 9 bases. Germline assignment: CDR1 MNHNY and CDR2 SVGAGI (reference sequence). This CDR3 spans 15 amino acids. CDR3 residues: CASSYLDRERGIQYF. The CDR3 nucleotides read TGTGCCAGCAGTTACCTCGACAGGGAGAGAGGCATTCAGTACTTC.

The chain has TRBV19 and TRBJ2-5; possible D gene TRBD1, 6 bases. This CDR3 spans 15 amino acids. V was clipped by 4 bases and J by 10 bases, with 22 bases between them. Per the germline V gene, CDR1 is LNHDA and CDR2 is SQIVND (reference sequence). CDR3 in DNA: TGTGCCAGTAGTACCTCCGGGACACTGTATGTTGGCCAGTACTTC. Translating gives CASSTSGTLYVGQYF.